These 18 T cell receptor beta chains originate from one sample sequenced in a study of blood T cell repertoires in COVID-19 (dated by TCRdb to 2018 to 2020). Library method: the immunoSEQ multiplex PCR assay. TCRdb obtained this table from immuneACCESS and retained in-frame rearrangements with V and J assigned. These tables miss some clones; where compared with another copy, unresolved V genes account for less than half of the shortfall, and the remainder is unexplained. The sample profile shows 130,000 or so clones; about 70% of them were found once. The leading ten clones occupy over 1.5% of the sample. Sequenced input: peripheral blood. Receptors originate from a woman aged 70-85 years with acute or convalescent COVID-19.

The V gene is TRBV9, the J gene TRBJ1-2; 9 nucleotides line up with TRBD1. This CDR3 comprises 14 residues. The junction had 9 bases not matched to a gene; V was cut back by 4 bases and J by 8 bases. The germline CDR1 and CDR2 sequences are SGDLS and YYNGEE. The CDR3 is CASSLSGTGIGYTF. The CDR3 DNA follows: TGTGCCAGCAGCTTATCCGGGACAGGGATCGGCTACACCTTC.

The rearrangement uses TRBV2 and TRBJ2-1; maybe TRBD2 (6 bases). There are 14 residues in the CDR3. The germline V gene encodes CDR1 SNHLY and CDR2 FYNNEI. V was pared by 9 bases and J by 5 bases, with 17 bases between. The DNA of the CDR3 is TGTGCCAGTAAGACCCTCGGGGGAGACAATGAGCAGTTCTTC. Protein sequence: CASKTLGGDNEQFF.

This chain uses TRBV20-1 with TRBJ1-3; D not certain. The CDR3 extends over 12 amino acids. Germline loops: CDR1 DFQATT, CDR2 SNEGSKA (reference sequence). V was cut by 3 bases and J by 2 bases, with 5 bases left in between. The CDR3 DNA reads as TGCAGTGCTAGTCCCGCTGGAAACACCATATATTTT. It is translated as CSASPAGNTIYF.

The rearrangement joins TRBV28 to TRBJ1-6, with TRBD1 matching 9 bases. V shed 10 bases, J shed 7 bases, and the junction held 5 bases outside the gene matches. The germline gives CDR1 MDHEN, CDR2 SYDVKM. The CDR3 length is 13 residues. The CDR3 DNA is TGTGCCACCCGAGGACAGGGGAATTCACCCCTCCACTTT. As protein: CATRGQGNSPLHF.

CDR3 residues: CASSLAGREETQYF. For the CDR3, the DNA is TGCGCCAGCAGCTTGGCCGGCAGGGAAGAGACCCAGTACTTC. This chain links TRBV5-1 with TRBJ2-5; a weak D match, TRBD1 (5 bases). This CDR3 contains 14 residues. V was cut by 0 bases and J by 3 bases, with 9 bases left in between. Germline-derived CDR1 and CDR2 are SGHRS and YFSETQ.

This clone was detected a few times. The chain carries TRBV6-6 and TRBJ2-1, with 8 bases that match TRBD2. Germline V gene lookup returns CDR1 MNHNY and CDR2 SVGAGI (reference sequence). CDR3 length: 15 residues. Unmatched junction bases numbered 10, after V lost 6 bases and J lost 6 bases. CDR3 residues: CASRRLGGEINEQFF. The CDR3 nucleotides are TGTGCCAGCAGACGACTCGGGGGGGAAATCAATGAGCAGTTCTTC.

The sample holds a few counts of this clone. V and J are TRBV7-2 and TRBJ2-3, with TRBD2 identical over 8 bases. Germline CDR1 and CDR2: SGHTA and FQGNSA. CDR3 size: 17 residues. The trim removed 5 bases at V and 2 bases at J, leaving 12 bases unmatched. CDR3 residues: CASSPRYSGATTDTQYF. The CDR3 nucleotides are TGTGCCAGCAGCCCTAGATATAGCGGGGCGACCACAGATACGCAGTATTTT.

The chain's CDR3 is CASSEGASPSTDTQYF. For the CDR3, the DNA is TGTGCCAGCAGTGAAGGCGCATCCCCTAGCACAGATACGCAGTATTTT. The J gene is TRBJ2-3, the V gene TRBV2; D unclear. Germline CDR1 is SNHLY and CDR2 is FYNNEI. V was shortened by 1 base and J by 0 bases, with 11 bases between the two germline ends. This CDR3 spans 16 amino acids.

The chain joins TRBV5-1 to TRBJ2-7; TRBD2 is a possible D gene (6 bases). Germline assignment: CDR1 SGHRS and CDR2 YFSETQ. The CDR3 totals 13 residues. Trimming took off 4 bases at V and 2 bases at J, with 10 bases between the two ends. The CDR3 sequence: CASSLLAAYEQYF. The CDR3 DNA sequence: TGCGCCAGCAGCCTTTTAGCGGCCTACGAGCAGTACTTC.

The rearrangement uses TRBV5-1 and TRBJ1-4; D might be TRBD1 (6 bases). Trimming took off 4 bases at V and 3 bases at J, with 13 bases between the two ends. Germline values: CDR1 SGHRS, CDR2 YFSETQ. The CDR3 length is 15 residues. The CDR3 DNA reads TGCGCCAGCAGCGTTTCAACAGGGTCTAATGAAAAACTGTTTTTT. The encoded protein is CASSVSTGSNEKLFF. Supplemented by reference TRBV5-1 and TRBJ1-4, the full variable domain reads KAGVTQTPRYLIKTRGQQVTLSCSPISGHRSVSWYQQTPGQGLQFLFEYFSETQRNKGNFPGRFSGRQFSNSRSEMNVSTLELGDSALYLCASSVSTGSNEKLFFGSGTQLSVL.

The chain is built from TRBV5-6 and TRBJ1-6; the match to TRBD1 covers 7 bases. The CDR3 runs to 14 residues. Trimming took 2 bases from V and 6 from J; bases not matched to a gene: 2. Germline V CDR1 and CDR2: SGHDT, YYEEEE. The CDR3 region is CASSFGQVNSPLHF. The CDR3 nucleotides read TGTGCCAGCAGCTTTGGACAGGTTAATTCACCCCTCCACTTT. Full variable domain (missing parts from reference TRBV5-6 and TRBJ1-6): DAGVTQSPTHLIKTRGQQVTLRCSPKSGHDTVSWYQQALGQGPQFIFQYYEEEERQRGNFPDRFSGHQFPNYSSELNVNALLLGDSALYLCASSFGQVNSPLHFGNGTRLTVT.

The rearrangement uses TRBV7-9 and TRBJ2-7; TRBD2 matches 14 bases. Per germline, CDR1 SEHNR and CDR2 FQNEAQ (reference sequence). CDR3 length equals 15 residues. The V gene end was trimmed by 3 bases and the J gene end by 7 bases; junction bases not matched to a gene: 5. The CDR3: CASSLGLAGVREQYF. The CDR3 region has the DNA TGTGCCAGCAGCTTGGGACTAGCGGGAGTACGTGAGCAGTACTTC. Drawing the rest from reference TRBV7-9 and TRBJ2-7, the complete variable domain is DTGVSQNPRHKITKRGQNVTFRCDPISEHNRLYWYRQTLGQGPEFLTYFQNEAQLEKSRLLSDRFSAERPKGSFSTLEIQRTEQGDSAMYLCASSLGLAGVREQYFGPGTRLTVT.

This clone was counted once. V and J are TRBV24-1 and TRBJ1-2; D not resolved. Germline CDR1 is KGHDR and CDR2 is SFDVKD. V was cut by 6 bases and J by 5 bases, with 9 bases left in between. The CDR3 sequence is 12 residues long. This chain's CDR3 is CATSIGGYGYTF. As DNA, the CDR3 is TGTGCCACCAGTATTGGCGGATATGGCTACACCTTC.

V gene TRBV27 combines with J gene TRBJ2-1; 7 bases are a match to TRBD2. The V gene's germline CDR1 is MNHEY and CDR2 SMNVEV (reference sequence). This CDR3 is built from 15 residues. V gave up 4 bases and J gave up 3 bases; unmatched junction bases: 6. CDR3 DNA sequence: TGTGCCAGCAGTTGGTCGGGCGGGAGCTACAATGAGCAGTTCTTC. Translating gives CASSWSGGSYNEQFF.

The chain is built from TRBV4-1 and TRBJ2-7, with D possibly matching TRBD2 (6 bases). The CDR3 runs 15 residues. V lost 5 bases and J lost 0, with 14 bases in between. In germline, CDR1 is MGHRA, CDR2 YSYEKL. DNA for the CDR3: TGCGCCAGCAGCTCTCGGGGGTCAAGCTCCTACGAGCAGTACTTC. It specifies CASSSRGSSSYEQYF.

The rearrangement links TRBV28 to TRBJ1-4; TRBD1 matches at 8 bases. This CDR3 comprises 17 residues. V shed 3 bases and J 2 bases; nucleotides not matched to a gene: 8. Germline V lookup: CDR1 MDHEN, CDR2 SYDVKM. The CDR3 sequence: CASSFLGRGLTNEKLFF. As DNA, the CDR3 is TGTGCCAGCAGTTTTCTTGGCAGGGGGCTGACTAATGAAAAACTGTTTTTT.

The chain combines TRBV5-1 with TRBJ1-2; 8 positions agree with TRBD1. CDR3 size: 16 residues. The V gene end was trimmed by 5 bases and the J gene end by 0 bases; junction bases not matched to a gene: 9. Germline assignment: CDR1 SGHRS and CDR2 YFSETQ. CDR3 bases: TGCGCCAGCAGGGCAAGACAGGGGACTGCTAACTATGGCTACACCTTC. Its translation is CASRARQGTANYGYTF.

This clone was seen a handful of times. The V gene is TRBV20-1, the J gene TRBJ1-2; no definite D call. The V and J ends lost 3 bases and 8 bases respectively, with 22 bases between them. This CDR3 region has 15 residues. Germline V gene data show CDR1 as DFQATT and CDR2 as SNEGSKA (reference sequence). The CDR3 nucleotides are TGCAGTGCTAGTATGCGGGCGCAGGTTTGGGAGGGCTACACCTTC. This codes for CSASMRAQVWEGYTF.